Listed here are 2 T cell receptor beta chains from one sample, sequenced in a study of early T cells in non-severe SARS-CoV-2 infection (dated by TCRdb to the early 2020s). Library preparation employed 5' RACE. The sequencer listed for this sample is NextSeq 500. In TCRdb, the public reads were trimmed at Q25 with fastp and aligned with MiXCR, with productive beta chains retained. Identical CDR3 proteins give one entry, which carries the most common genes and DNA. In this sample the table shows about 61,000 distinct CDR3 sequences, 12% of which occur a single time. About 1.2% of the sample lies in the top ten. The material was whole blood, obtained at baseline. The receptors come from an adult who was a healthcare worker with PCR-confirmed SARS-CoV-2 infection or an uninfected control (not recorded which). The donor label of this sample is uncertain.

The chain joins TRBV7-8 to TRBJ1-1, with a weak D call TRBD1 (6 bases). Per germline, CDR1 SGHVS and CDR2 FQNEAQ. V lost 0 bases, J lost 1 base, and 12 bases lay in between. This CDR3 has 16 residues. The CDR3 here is CASSLADDRTNTEAFF. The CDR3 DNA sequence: TGTGCCAGCAGCTTAGCGGACGACAGGACGAACACTGAAGCTTTCTTT.

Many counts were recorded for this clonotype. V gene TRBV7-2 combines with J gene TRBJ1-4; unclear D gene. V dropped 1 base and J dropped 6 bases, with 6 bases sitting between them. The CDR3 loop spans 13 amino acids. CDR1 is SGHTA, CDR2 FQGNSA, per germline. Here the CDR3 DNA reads TGTGCCAGCAGCTTAGTGGCGGATGAAAAACTGTTTTTT. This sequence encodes CASSLVADEKLFF.